This T cell receptor beta chain was captured in a study of shared clonotypes between healthy human individuals. Study conclusions and caveats: In a few donors, 4.5% to 5.5% of naive CD4 clonotypes appeared in common. Generally, naive subsets (rather than memory subsets) showed larger estimated richness.

The V and J ends lost 6 bases and 9 bases, in that order; junction bases with no gene match: 5. The CDR3 sequence is 11 residues long. Germline loops: CDR1 SQVTM, CDR2 ANQGSEA. This clone occurred many times. Its target is not known. Both subsets, CD45RA+ naive and CD45RA-negative memory, were split from the CD4+ cells. Profiled with immunoSEQ multiplex PCR; TCRdb holds only in-frame clones, not every one. The table shows about 1 million clones, with around 75% occurring only once. V and J are TRBV29-1 and TRBJ1-3, with 7 bases that match TRBD1. The receptor's source is a man aged 18-30 years in good health. The source material was memory CD4+ T cells sorted from blood. This sample's subset: CD45RA-negative fraction. The CDR3 DNA follows: TGCAGCGTCCTCCGGGACAGCACCATATATTTT. This gives the protein CSVLRDSTIYF.